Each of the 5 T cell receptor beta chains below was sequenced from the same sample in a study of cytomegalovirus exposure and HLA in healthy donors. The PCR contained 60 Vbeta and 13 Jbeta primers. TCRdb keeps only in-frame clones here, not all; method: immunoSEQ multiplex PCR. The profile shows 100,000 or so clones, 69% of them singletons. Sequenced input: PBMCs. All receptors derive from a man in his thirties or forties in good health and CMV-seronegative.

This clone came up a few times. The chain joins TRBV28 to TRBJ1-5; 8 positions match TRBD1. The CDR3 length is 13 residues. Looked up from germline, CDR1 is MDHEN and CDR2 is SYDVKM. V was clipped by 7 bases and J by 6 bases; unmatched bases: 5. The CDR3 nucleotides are TGTGCCAGCAATTACAGGGGGGGTCAGCCCCAGCATTTT. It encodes CASNYRGGQPQHF. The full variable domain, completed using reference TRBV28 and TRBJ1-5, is DVKVTQSSRYLVKRTGEKVFLECVQDMDHENMFWYRQDPGLGLRLIYFSYDVKMKEKGDIPEGYSVSREKKERFSLILESASTNQTSMYLCASNYRGGQPQHFGDGTRLSIL.

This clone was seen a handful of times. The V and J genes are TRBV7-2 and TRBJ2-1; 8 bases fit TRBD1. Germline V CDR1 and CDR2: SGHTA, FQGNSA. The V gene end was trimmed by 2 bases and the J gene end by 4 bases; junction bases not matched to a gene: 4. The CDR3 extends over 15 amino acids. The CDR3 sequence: CASSLQGALYNEQFF. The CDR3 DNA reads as TGTGCCAGCAGCTTACAGGGGGCGCTTTACAATGAGCAGTTCTTC.

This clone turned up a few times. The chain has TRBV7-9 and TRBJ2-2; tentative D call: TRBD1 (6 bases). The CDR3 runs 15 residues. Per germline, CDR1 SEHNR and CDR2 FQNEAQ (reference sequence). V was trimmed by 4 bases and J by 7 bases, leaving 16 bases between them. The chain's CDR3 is CASSSQGWGNGELFF. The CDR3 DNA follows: TGTGCCAGCAGCTCACAGGGATGGGGGAACGGGGAGCTGTTTTTT.

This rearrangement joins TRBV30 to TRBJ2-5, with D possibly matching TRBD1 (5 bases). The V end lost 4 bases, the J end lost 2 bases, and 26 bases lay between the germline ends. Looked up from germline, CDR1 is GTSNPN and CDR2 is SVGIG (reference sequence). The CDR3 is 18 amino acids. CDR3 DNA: TGTGCCTGGAAAGGGGCCCGAGCTACAGGACACCGACAAGAGACCCAGTACTTC. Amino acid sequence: CAWKGARATGHRQETQYF.

For the CDR3, the DNA is TGTGCCAGCAGTTCAGGGGGGGATACGCAGTATTTT. The encoded protein is CASSSGGDTQYF. The rearrangement joins TRBV28 to TRBJ2-3; D may be TRBD1 (7 bases). This CDR3 is built from 12 residues. Germline-derived CDR1 and CDR2 are MDHEN and SYDVKM. Trimming removed 4 bases from V and 6 bases from J, with 8 bases in between. The whole variable domain, filled in from reference TRBV28 and TRBJ2-3, reads DVKVTQSSRYLVKRTGEKVFLECVQDMDHENMFWYRQDPGLGLRLIYFSYDVKMKEKGDIPEGYSVSREKKERFSLILESASTNQTSMYLCASSSGGDTQYFGPGTRLTVL.